The T cell receptor (beta chain) described here comes from a study of blood T cell repertoires in COVID-19 (dated by TCRdb to the early 2020s). As for the study more broadly: Collaborator samples came from the United States, Italy and Spain and covered acute and convalescent phases of COVID-19. Deeply sampled blood TCRbeta repertoires from subjects exposed to, actively infected with, or recovered from COVID-19 were included in the dataset. Nearly every sample came with metadata listing a de-identified subject ID, COVID-19 status, age in years and sex. The samples were drawn from two sources: the first 160 participants of the ongoing ImmuneRACE study, and fewer than 1,500 subjects contributed by 6 global collaborators. Where available, HLA class I and class II types were taken from metadata supplied by the sample provider and were not determined by assay-based typing. The prospective study material was composed of cDNA or gDNA derived from T cells, B-cell-depleted T cells, or PBMCs. The repertoires were released in a freely available public database meant as a resource for research on the immune response to SARS-CoV-2. Study-wide findings and limitations: The amount of clinical and demographic metadata varied by source and participant and was provided uncurated.

The collaborating institutions used their own protocols to collect whole blood in K2EDTA tubes. For TCRbeta analysis, collaborator samples were shipped as frozen whole blood, as isolated PBMCs, or as DNA extracted from either sample type. Worth noting for this clone: No cognate antigen has been identified for it. Base qualities are not at hand, and no much larger clone is one base apart.

TCRbeta CDR3 regions were amplified from genomic DNA by means of the immunoSEQ Assay, a bias-controlled multiplex PCR. In the paper's pipeline: The number of nucleated cells in each sample was estimated from the amplification of reference gene primers within the assay. To quantify the absolute abundance of each unique TCRbeta CDR3 rearrangement, sequence reads were collapsed and filtered. Productive Simpson clonality was computed per sample as the square root of Simpson's diversity index over productive rearrangements. This is the immuneACCESS table as TCRdb keeps it, with only in-frame sequences that have V and J called. A part of the clones is gone; compared with another copy, unresolved V genes explain less than half, and the rest is unexplained. V and J calls and clone size follow that table, whereas D and trimming were derived from the DNA. For this sample the table gives around 130,000 clones, of which over 60% were detected only once. The top ten clones comprise over 6.5% of the sample.

The clonotype was recovered from a human donor in a cohort sampled during active COVID-19. Sequenced input: peripheral blood.

The CDR3: CASGFVSGDKNGYTF. The DNA sequence is as follows: TGTGCTAGTGGTTTCGTGTCAGGGGATAAAAATGGCTACACCTTC. The chain couples TRBV12-5 to TRBJ1-2; a weak D assignment points to TRBD1 (6 bases agree). Trimming removed 3 bases from V and 6 bases from J, leaving 17 bases between the germline ends. Sequences LGHNT (CDR1) and FRNRAP (CDR2) are obtained from the germline V gene. The CDR3 has 15 amino acids, counting the end cysteine and phenylalanine. The sequence is cut down to CDR3 DNA, 45 bases in frame from base 1.